This TCR beta chain came from a study of blood T cell repertoires in COVID-19. Across the study: COVID-19 samples collected from the United States, Italy and Spain covered acute and convalescent phases. Sample material is recorded as cDNA or gDNA derived from T cells, B-cell-depleted T cells, or PBMCs.

Per the study methods: Cell counts per sample came from amplifying reference gene primers. Libraries were prepared by immunoSEQ multiplex PCR; TCRdb keeps only in-frame clonotypes and omits some of them. V, J and clone size were drawn from that table, and D and trimming were deduced from the DNA. This sample has just over 90,000 clones; 80% occur once, and the top ten carry 15% to 20%. J gave up 11 bases and V 0 bases, and 9 bases lay outside the gene matches. This CDR3 is built from 15 residues. Germline V gene data show CDR1 as MGHRA and CDR2 as YSYEKL. The receptor was derived from a human donor in a cohort sampled during active COVID-19. V usage is TRBV4-1 and J usage is TRBJ2-1; 8 nucleotides line up with TRBD1. Sequenced: peripheral blood. For the CDR3, the DNA is TGCGCCAGCAGCCAAGATCGAAGGACCAGGGGGCAGCAGTTCTTC. It translates to CASSQDRRTRGQQFF.